Shown below are 8 T cell receptor beta chains from a single sample sequenced in a study of blood T cell repertoires in COVID-19. This table comes from immunoSEQ multiplex PCR, and its TCRdb copy is limited to in-frame clones, with some not included. The repertoire holds 40,000 to 60,000 clones, with roughly 83% as singletons. Sequencing input: peripheral blood. These receptors all come from a man aged 50 to 60 with active COVID-19.

V usage is TRBV5-1 and J usage is TRBJ1-1, with D unclear. The V end was cut by 0 bases, the J end by 6 bases, with 12 bases between. The germline V gene has CDR1 SGHRS and CDR2 YFSETQ. The CDR3 consists of 14 residues. The CDR3 DNA reads as TGCGCCAGCAGCTTGGAAGCCCGTTCGGCTGAAGCTTTCTTT. Its protein product is CASSLEARSAEAFF.

The chain carries TRBV12-3 or TRBV12-4 and TRBJ2-1; 7 bases line up with TRBD2. The CDR3 is made up of 11 amino acids. The V gene end was trimmed by 8 bases and the J gene end by 10 bases; junction bases not matched to a gene: 5. CDR3 amino acids: CASGWGGEQFF. CDR3 DNA sequence: TGTGCCAGCGGGTGGGGAGGGGAGCAGTTCTTC.

The genes are TRBV11-3 and TRBJ2-3; 13 nucleotides line up with TRBD2. Germline V gene data show CDR1 as SGHNT and CDR2 as YENEEA. The CDR3 runs 20 residues. V was clipped by 5 bases and J by 4 bases; unmatched bases: 18. CDR3 residues: CASSPSGSTSGGVCADTQYF. CDR3 bases: TGTGCCAGCAGCCCATCCGGTTCAACTAGCGGGGGGGTTTGCGCAGATACGCAGTATTTT.

This chain joins TRBV13 and TRBJ2-7; 10 bases are shared with TRBD1. CDR3 length: 15 amino acids. CDR1 is PRHDT and CDR2 is FYEKMQ in the germline V gene (reference sequence). Losses at the gene ends were 7 bases for V and 7 bases for J; bases not matched to a gene: 13. CDR3 in amino acids: CASTSTGTGEVEQYF. In nucleotides, the CDR3 is TGTGCCAGCACCTCCACCGGGACAGGGGAGGTTGAGCAGTACTTC.

The J gene is TRBJ1-3, the V gene TRBV4-1, with D hard to call. The CDR3 runs to 14 residues. Germline values: CDR1 MGHRA, CDR2 YSYEKL. V lost 1 base to trimming and J lost 0 bases, with 4 bases between them. DNA for the CDR3: TGCGCCAGCAGCCAAGGTAACTCTGGAAACACCATATATTTT. Amino acids: CASSQGNSGNTIYF.

The chain has TRBV7-6 and TRBJ2-5, with D possibly being TRBD1 (5 bases). Trimming removed 8 bases at V and 2 bases at J, with 15 bases between. The CDR3 has 14 amino acids. Looked up from germline, CDR1 is SGHVS and CDR2 is FNYEAQ. The chain's CDR3 is CASRLLRTQETQYF. As DNA, the CDR3 is TGTGCCAGCCGATTACTACGGACACAAGAGACCCAGTACTTC.

J is TRBJ2-5 and V is TRBV4-1; TRBD2 aligns across 9 bases. CDR1 MGHRA and CDR2 YSYEKL come from the germline V gene. The CDR3 extends over 17 amino acids. The J segment lost 5 bases and the V segment lost 4 bases, leaving 14 bases of the junction unmatched. The CDR3, as DNA: TGCGCCAGCAGCCCTGCCATTAGCGGGGGATGGGTTGAGACCCAGTACTTC. Protein: CASSPAISGGWVETQYF.

The chain employs TRBV4-3 and TRBJ1-1; no clear D. Germline V gives CDR1 LGHNA, CDR2 YSLEER. Trimming took off 4 bases at V and 3 bases at J, with 12 bases between the two ends. This CDR3 is built from 14 residues. The CDR3 loop reads CASSPTFRDTEAFF. The CDR3 nucleotides are TGCGCCAGCAGCCCAACCTTTCGGGACACTGAAGCTTTCTTT.